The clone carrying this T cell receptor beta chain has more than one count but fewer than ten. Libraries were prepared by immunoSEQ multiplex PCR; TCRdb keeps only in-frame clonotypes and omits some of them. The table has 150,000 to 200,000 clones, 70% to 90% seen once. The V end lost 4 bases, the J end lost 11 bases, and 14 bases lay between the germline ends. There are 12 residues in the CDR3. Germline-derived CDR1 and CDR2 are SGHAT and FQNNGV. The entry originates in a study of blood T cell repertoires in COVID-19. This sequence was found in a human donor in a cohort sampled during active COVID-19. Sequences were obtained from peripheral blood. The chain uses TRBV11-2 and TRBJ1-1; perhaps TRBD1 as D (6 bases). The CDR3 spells CASSSGGRVAFF. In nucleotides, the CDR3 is TGTGCCAGCAGCTCGGGGGGCAGAGTCGCTTTCTTT.